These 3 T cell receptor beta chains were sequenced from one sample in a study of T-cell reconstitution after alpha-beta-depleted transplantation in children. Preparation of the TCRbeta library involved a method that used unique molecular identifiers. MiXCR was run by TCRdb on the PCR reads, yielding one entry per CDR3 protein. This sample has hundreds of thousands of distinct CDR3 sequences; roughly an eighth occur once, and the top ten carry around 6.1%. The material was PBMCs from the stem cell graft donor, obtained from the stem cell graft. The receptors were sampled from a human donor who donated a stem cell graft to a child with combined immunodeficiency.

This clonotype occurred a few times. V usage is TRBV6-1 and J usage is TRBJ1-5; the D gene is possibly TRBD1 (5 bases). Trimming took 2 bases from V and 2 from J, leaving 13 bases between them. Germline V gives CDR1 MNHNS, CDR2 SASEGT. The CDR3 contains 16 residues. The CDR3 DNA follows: TGTGCCAGCAGTGAAAACGGAGGGGACGGCAATCAGCCCCAGCATTTT. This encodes CASSENGGDGNQPQHF.

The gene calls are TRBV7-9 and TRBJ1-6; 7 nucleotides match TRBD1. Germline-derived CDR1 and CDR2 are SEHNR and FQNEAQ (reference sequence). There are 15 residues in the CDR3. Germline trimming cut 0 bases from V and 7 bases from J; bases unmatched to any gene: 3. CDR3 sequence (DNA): TGTGCCAGCAGCTTAGCCGACAGGGTGAATTCACCCCTCCACTTT. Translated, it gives CASSLADRVNSPLHF.

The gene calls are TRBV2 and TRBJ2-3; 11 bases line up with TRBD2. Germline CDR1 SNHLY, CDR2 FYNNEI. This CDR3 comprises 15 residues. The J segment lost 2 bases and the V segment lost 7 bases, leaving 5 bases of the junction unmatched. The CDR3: CASTGTSGDTDTQYF. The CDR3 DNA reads TGTGCCAGCACGGGGACTAGCGGTGACACAGATACGCAGTATTTT.